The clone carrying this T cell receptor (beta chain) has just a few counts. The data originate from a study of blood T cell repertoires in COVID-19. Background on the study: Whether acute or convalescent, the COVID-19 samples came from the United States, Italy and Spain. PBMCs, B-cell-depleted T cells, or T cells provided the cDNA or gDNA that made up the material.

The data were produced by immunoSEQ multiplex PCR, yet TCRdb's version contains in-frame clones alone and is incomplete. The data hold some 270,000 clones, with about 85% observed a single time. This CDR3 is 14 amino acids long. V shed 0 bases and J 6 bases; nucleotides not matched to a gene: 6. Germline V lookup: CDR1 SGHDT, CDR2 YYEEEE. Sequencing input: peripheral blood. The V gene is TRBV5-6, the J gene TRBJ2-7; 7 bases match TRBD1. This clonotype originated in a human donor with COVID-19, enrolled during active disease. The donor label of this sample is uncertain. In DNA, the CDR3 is TGTGCCAGCAGCTTGGCTCGCAGGGGGTCCGAGCAGTACTTC. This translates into CASSLARRGSEQYF.